This TCR beta chain was captured in a study of OX40 agonist ivuxolimab in advanced cancers. Study-wide results and caveats: With doses of 0.1 to 3.0 mg/kg, CD4+ and CD8+ blood T cells had undergone clonal expansion by week 6. In the expanded peripheral T cells, antigen specificity was never determined.

Germline assignment: CDR1 SGHTA and CDR2 FQGNSA. V lost 5 bases and J lost 0, with 13 bases in between. The CDR3 is made up of 15 amino acids. As to this clone: Antigen unknown.

Only in-frame clones appear in the TCRdb table, and some are missing; sequencing was by immunoSEQ multiplex PCR. The sample holds about 62,000 clones; around 90% are singletons and the top ten take 4% to 5.5%. The TCR originated in an adult with an advanced solid tumor such as melanoma, head and neck, liver or kidney cancer. Sequences were derived from CD4+ or CD8+ T cells sorted from blood, sampled in a trial of the OX40 agonist ivuxolimab. The chain uses TRBV7-2 and TRBJ1-1; no reliable D call. This CDR3 is CASSAMLGLNTEAFF. CDR3 in DNA: TGTGCCAGCAGCGCTATGTTGGGGTTGAACACTGAAGCTTTCTTT.